This T cell receptor (beta chain) stems from a study of high-grade serous ovarian cancer treatment subgroups (dated by TCRdb to about 2021). Regarding the study in general: Sequencing yielded a mean of about 15,000 reads and some 7,500 unique TCR beta rearrangements per sample. The study profiled TCR beta repertoires in high-grade serous ovarian cancer patients grouped by complete gross resection or neoadjuvant chemotherapy response under a laparoscopic triage algorithm. Of the 30 or so patients in the cohort, around 10 had no residual disease after primary surgery (R0), around 10 were excellent NACT responders, and around 10 were poor NACT responders. One primary tumor sample and two metastatic tumor samples were collected from each patient, for a total of fewer than 100 samples.

Tumor samples were collected prior to definitive surgery or chemotherapy. Genomic DNA extraction was performed by the MD Anderson Biospecimen Extraction Resource, and TCR sequencing was carried out by the MD Anderson Cancer Genomics Laboratory. As concerns this clone: No antigen is known for it. It has no much larger one-base neighbor in the sample; base qualities were not kept.

The 80 to 90 tumor samples underwent high-throughput TCR profiling using ImmunoSEQ. Under the source paper's analysis protocol: Richness (unique productive sequences), clonality, evenness and relatedness were included as repertoire diversity metrics, and similarity between samples was assessed with the Bhattacharyya coefficient. In a sensitivity analysis, TCRs with fewer than two reads were excluded, and consistent conclusions were obtained. As stored in TCRdb, this immuneACCESS dataset retains in-frame rearrangements with V and J assigned. A fraction of the clones does not appear; measured against another copy, unresolved V genes explain less than half of the discrepancy, and the remainder lacks a known reason. V and J calls plus clone size are reproduced from that table; the DNA served to infer D and trimming. The sample table shows about 16,000 clones, and around 73% are seen once. 3.5% to 5.5% of the sample is taken by the ten largest.

Here is what the overall study found, with its caveats: Neoantigen level correlated positively with TCR clonal relatedness, and copy number variation and mutation load from whole-genome sequencing showed a positive trend with TCR clonal relatedness. Because bulk tumor TCR sequencing provided no spatial information, insight into HGSC tumor complexity and diversity was limited. Repertoire similarity between tumors of the same patient ranged about 0.11 to 0.79, whereas almost no similarity was seen between different patients. The TCR repertoire analyses centered on CDR3, leaving CDR1 and CDR2 unanalyzed.

The source is a human donor with high-grade serous ovarian cancer. Sequenced sample: tumor tissue.

The CDR3 reads as follows: CASSPGGPSSGNTIYF. The nucleotide sequence reads TGTGCCAGCAGCCCTGGGGGCCCTAGCTCTGGAAACACCATATATTTT. The chain is encoded by TRBV7-2 joined to TRBJ1-3; TRBD1 might be the D gene, on 6 matching bases. Trimming costs V 5 bases and J 0 bases, and their ends lie 14 bases apart. The CDR3 measures 16 amino acids from cysteine to phenylalanine. Kept here is only the CDR3 DNA, which spans 48 bases and is read in frame from base 1. In the germline V gene, CDR1 corresponds to SGHTA and CDR2 to FQGNSA.